Listed below are T cell receptor beta chains from one sample, sequenced in a study of blood T cell repertoires in COVID-19. Measured with immunoSEQ multiplex PCR; TCRdb has only the in-frame clones, and not every one. The sample consists of 250,000 or so clones, around nine tenths of them appearing once. Material: peripheral blood. All receptors derive from a man aged 35 to 55 with active or convalescent COVID-19. CDR3s include the opening cysteine and the closing phenylalanine or tryptophan. Each record gives: CDR3 DNA, CDR3 protein, D gene, clone size, J gene, V gene. The D gene is left open where the match is weak. For some rows the clone size is stated as once, few or many, or as a class when expanded; others skip it.

TGCGCCAGCAGCTTAGGGAGCGGGGGGGTCTACGAGCAGTACTTC | CASSLGSGGVYEQYF | TRBD2 | - | TRBJ2-7 | TRBV5-1
TGTGCCAGCAGCTTGGTAGTCCTCGACTCTGGGGCCAACGTCCTGACTTTC | CASSLVVLDSGANVLTF | - | - | TRBJ2-6 | TRBV5-5
TGTGCCAGTGATTCAGGGTTTCAGCCCCAGCATTTT | CASDSGFQPQHF | - | - | TRBJ1-5 | TRBV19
TGTTGTGGTCGGACTAGCGGCTACGAGCAGTACTTC | CCGRTSGYEQYF | TRBD2 | - | TRBJ2-7 | TRBV3-1/TRBV3-2
TGTGCCAGCAGCCAACCGGGACACCCCTACAATGAGCAGTTCTTC | CASSQPGHPYNEQFF | - | few | TRBJ2-1 | TRBV6-5
TGTGCCAGCAGTTCTACACAGGAGCGACAGCCCCAGCATTTT | CASSSTQERQPQHF | - | - | TRBJ1-5 | TRBV6-2/TRBV6-3
TGTGCCTGGAGCGGCGGGCAGGGGACATTTAAACTGTTTTTT | CAWSGGQGTFKLFF | - | once | TRBJ1-4 | TRBV30
TGTGCCAGCAGCAGGGATGGAGACTATGGCTACACCTTC | CASSRDGDYGYTF | - | many | TRBJ1-2 | TRBV7-9
TGTGCCAGCAGTTTCGCGGAGAATGAGCAGTTCTTC | CASSFAENEQFF | - | - | TRBJ2-1 | TRBV12-3/TRBV12-4
TGCGCCAGCAGCCAAACTAGCGGGAGCCTTGAGACCCAGTACTTC | CASSQTSGSLETQYF | TRBD2 | - | TRBJ2-5 | TRBV10-1
TGTGCCAGTCGGGAGTTTGGGACTAGTGCCAAAAACATTCAGTACTTC | CASREFGTSAKNIQYF | TRBD2 | - | TRBJ2-4 | TRBV28
TGTGCCAGCAGCACCCTAGCGGGAGGGCTCTACGAGCAGTACTTC | CASSTLAGGLYEQYF | TRBD2 | - | TRBJ2-7 | TRBV7-9
TGTGCCAGCAGATCCGGACAGGGAGGCCTTTGGGCTTTCTTT | CASRSGQGGLWAFF | TRBD1 | once | TRBJ1-1 | TRBV28
TGTGCCAGCTGCTCTTACGGAAAACTGTTTTTT | CASCSYGKLFF | - | - | TRBJ1-4 | TRBV12-3/TRBV12-4
TGTGCCATCGACAGGGGGGCGAACACCGGGGAGCTGTTTTTT | CAIDRGANTGELFF | TRBD1 | - | TRBJ2-2 | TRBV7-3
TGTGCCAGCAGCTTTTTATTCACCCAAGCGGGATACAATGAGCAGTTCTTC | CASSFLFTQAGYNEQFF | TRBD2 | - | TRBJ2-1 | TRBV5-6
TGTGCCAGCAGCTTGTCCTCAGGGGATTTCTATGGCTACACCTTC | CASSLSSGDFYGYTF | - | - | TRBJ1-2 | TRBV5-6
TGTGCCAGCAGTTTATACCGAATAAAGAGTACGCAGTATTTT | CASSLYRIKSTQYF | - | - | TRBJ2-3 | TRBV28
TGTGCCAGCAGTTATCGGGGGATAGGAGATACGCAGTATTTT | CASSYRGIGDTQYF | - | - | TRBJ2-3 | TRBV6-5
TGTGCCAGCTCACCACGGCGAAATAGGGAGGCTGGGGCCAACGTCCTGACTTTC | CASSPRRNREAGANVLTF | - | - | TRBJ2-6 | TRBV18
TGTGCCAGCAGTTTGGCGGGATGGGAGACCCAGTACTTC | CASSLAGWETQYF | - | - | TRBJ2-5 | TRBV12-3/TRBV12-4
TGTGCCAGCAGAACAGGGGGGGGGAACTATGGCTACACCTTC | CASRTGGGNYGYTF | TRBD1 | - | TRBJ1-2 | TRBV27
TGTGCCACCAGTGTGGGACTAGCGGATACCTACAATGAGCAGTTCTTC | CATSVGLADTYNEQFF | TRBD2 | - | TRBJ2-1 | TRBV24-1
TGTGCCAGCTCACGCGGGACAGAACATTACGAGCAGTACTTC | CASSRGTEHYEQYF | - | - | TRBJ2-7 | TRBV18
TGTGCCACCCTCCGGGACACCCTTGAAGCTTTCTTT | CATLRDTLEAFF | - | - | TRBJ1-1 | TRBV28
TGTGCCAGCAGCCAATCCGGGCAGGGGGACACTGAAGCTTTCTTT | CASSQSGQGDTEAFF | TRBD1 | - | TRBJ1-1 | TRBV3-1/TRBV3-2
TGTGCCAGCAGTTTCGGAGGGGACAGGATCAGCTACACCTTC | CASSFGGDRISYTF | TRBD1 | - | TRBJ1-2 | TRBV27
TGTGCCAGTAGTTACCGACAGGGGGCCTACAATCAGCCCCAGCATTTT | CASSYRQGAYNQPQHF | TRBD1 | few | TRBJ1-5 | TRBV19
TGTGCCAGTAGTCTATCGCGGGGGCGACAATCAGGGACCGGGGAGCTGTTTTTT | CASSLSRGRQSGTGELFF | - | - | TRBJ2-2 | TRBV19
TGCGCCAGCAGCCAGGAGGTGGGGAGCTCCTACGAGCAGTACTTC | CASSQEVGSSYEQYF | - | - | TRBJ2-7 | TRBV4-1
TGTGCCAGCAGCGGGGGGGGAGCGGGGAACACCGGGGAGCTGTTTTTT | CASSGGGAGNTGELFF | TRBD2 | - | TRBJ2-2 | TRBV11-3
TGTGCCAGCAGTCCGGACAGCTATAATTCACCCCTCCACTTT | CASSPDSYNSPLHF | - | - | TRBJ1-6 | TRBV28
TGTGCCAGCAGCCCGTGGACTAGCGGGAGGCCCCCTCAGCAGTACTTC | CASSPWTSGRPPQQYF | TRBD2 | - | TRBJ2-7 | TRBV3-1/TRBV3-2
TGTGCCACGGGACTAGCGGGAGGTGAGCAGTTCTTC | CATGLAGGEQFF | TRBD2 | - | TRBJ2-1 | TRBV6-5
TGTGCCAGCAGTGAGTCAGTCACTGAAGCTTTCTTT | CASSESVTEAFF | - | - | TRBJ1-1 | TRBV2
TGCAGCCCGCGAACTAACACTGAAGCTTTCTTT | CSPRTNTEAFF | - | - | TRBJ1-1 | TRBV29-1
TGTGCCAGCAGTTTTCTGGGAGGGTTGGAATCACCCCTCCACTTT | CASSFLGGLESPLHF | - | - | TRBJ1-6 | TRBV27
TGTGCCAGCGGATTGACAGGGCAGGGCGGTAATTCACCCCTCCACTTT | CASGLTGQGGNSPLHF | TRBD1 | - | TRBJ1-6 | TRBV9
TGCGCCAGCAGACGGGGGACCGGGGAGCTGTTTTTT | CASRRGTGELFF | - | - | TRBJ2-2 | TRBV5-1
TGTGCCAGTAGGGCCGGACAGGGCAATCAGCCCCAGCATTTT | CASRAGQGNQPQHF | TRBD1 | once | TRBJ1-5 | TRBV19
TGCGCCAGCAGCACCGGGAGGCAGGGGCCCTCCTACGAGCAGTACTTC | CASSTGRQGPSYEQYF | - | - | TRBJ2-7 | TRBV5-1
TGTGCCAGCAGCTTAGGCCGGGGGGTCACTGAAGCTTTCTTT | CASSLGRGVTEAFF | - | - | TRBJ1-1 | TRBV13
TGTGCCAGCCTCCTGCGGAGGAACACCGGGGAGCTGTTTTTT | CASLLRRNTGELFF | - | - | TRBJ2-2 | TRBV2
TGTGCCAGCAGTCCGGGGGGATGGACTGAAGCTTTCTTT | CASSPGGWTEAFF | - | - | TRBJ1-1 | TRBV2
TGTGCCAGCACCGACCTAGGGGGCTATGGCTACACCTTC | CASTDLGGYGYTF | - | - | TRBJ1-2 | TRBV6-6
TGTGCCAGCAGCTTACGACTCACCCGGACTAGCGGGGATCAAGAGACCCAGTACTTC | CASSLRLTRTSGDQETQYF | TRBD2 | - | TRBJ2-5 | TRBV7-9
TGCGCCAGCAGCCAAGAGGCTCAGGGGAACGAGCAGTACTTC | CASSQEAQGNEQYF | - | - | TRBJ2-7 | TRBV4-1
TGCAGCGTTGGGGGCTTCGGGGGGTCAAACACCGGGGAGCTGTTTTTT | CSVGGFGGSNTGELFF | TRBD2 | - | TRBJ2-2 | TRBV29-1
TGTGCCAGCAGCTCGAACCTCGGACTAGCGGGAAAAGAGACCCAGTACTTC | CASSSNLGLAGKETQYF | TRBD2 | - | TRBJ2-5 | TRBV7-9
TGTGCCAGTAGTAGGGGACTATATCAGCCCCAGCATTTT | CASSRGLYQPQHF | - | - | TRBJ1-5 | TRBV19
TGTGCCAGCAGCCCCACCGGGGGTCTGTACTTC | CASSPTGGLYF | - | - | TRBJ2-7 | TRBV14
TGTGCCAGCAGTTCCGGACAGGGGCTTAATTCACCCCTCCACTTT | CASSSGQGLNSPLHF | TRBD1 | - | TRBJ1-6 | TRBV28
TGTGCCTGGAGTGTAGGCCGGAGGGTTGGCGGTCGCACCTTC | CAWSVGRRVGGRTF | - | - | TRBJ1-2 | TRBV30
TGTGCCTGGAGTGCCGGAGACAGCGCCAATCAGCCCCAGCATTTT | CAWSAGDSANQPQHF | - | - | TRBJ1-5 | TRBV30
TGCGCCAGCAGCCAAATTCGGCGGGGGGCCTCCTACGAGCAGTACTTC | CASSQIRRGASYEQYF | TRBD2 | - | TRBJ2-7 | TRBV4-1
TGTGCCAGTAGTATGCGCAGCGGTCATAGCAATCAGCCCCAGCATTTT | CASSMRSGHSNQPQHF | - | - | TRBJ1-5 | TRBV19
TGTGCCAGCAGCTTAAATCCCAGCGGGGAGACCCAGTACTTC | CASSLNPSGETQYF | - | - | TRBJ2-5 | TRBV7-7
TGCGCCAGCAGCTTGGCAGGCCCGGTGGTGGAGGTGAACACTGAAGCTTTCTTT | CASSLAGPVVEVNTEAFF | - | once | TRBJ1-1 | TRBV5-1
TGTGCCAGTACTACTAGGACAGGGTTGAGCAATTCACCCCTCCACTTT | CASTTRTGLSNSPLHF | TRBD1 | - | TRBJ1-6 | TRBV19
TGCGCCAGTCGGACAGGGCTCGATCAGCCCCAGCATTTT | CASRTGLDQPQHF | TRBD1 | - | TRBJ1-5 | TRBV10-2